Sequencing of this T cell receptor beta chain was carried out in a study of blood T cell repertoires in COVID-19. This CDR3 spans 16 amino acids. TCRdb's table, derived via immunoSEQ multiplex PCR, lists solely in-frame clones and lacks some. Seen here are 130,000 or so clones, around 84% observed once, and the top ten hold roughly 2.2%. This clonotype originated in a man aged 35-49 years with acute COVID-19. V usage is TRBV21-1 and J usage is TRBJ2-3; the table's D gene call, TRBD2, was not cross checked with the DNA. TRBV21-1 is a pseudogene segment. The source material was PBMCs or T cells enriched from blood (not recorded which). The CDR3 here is CASSITPSGRSDTQYF. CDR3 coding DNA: TGTGCCAGCAGCATAACGCCTAGCGGGAGGAGTGATACGCAGTATTTT.